Sequencing of this T cell receptor beta chain was carried out in a study of CD8+ T cells in alopecia areata. Turning to the study itself: Patients took tofacitinib for 6 to 18 months, followed by 6 drug-free months.

In this sample, this clone turned up a few times. Trimming left V 1 base short and J 5 bases short, with 14 bases between. Per germline, CDR1 SGHTA and CDR2 FQGNSA. This CDR3 is built from 16 residues. In each case, RNA was isolated and then reverse transcribed into cDNA as the sequencing template. Sequencing was performed with immunoSEQ multiplex PCR; in TCRdb, only in-frame clones are kept and a portion is missing. The sample yields approximately 210,000 clones, approximately 72% seen once. The treatment denotes: oral pan-JAK inhibitor, 5-10 mg twice daily. The specimen was CD4+ T cells sorted from blood, collected between weeks 44 and 45, from a patient treated with tofacitinib. This receptor was identified in a human donor with alopecia areata. The gene calls are TRBV7-2 and TRBJ1-4; D remains ambiguous. The CDR3 is CASSLDPGKMNEKLFF. Written as DNA, the CDR3 is TGTGCCAGCAGCTTAGATCCCGGGAAGATGAATGAAAAACTGTTTTTT.